Shown below are 31 T cell receptor beta chains from a single sample sequenced in a study of cytomegalovirus exposure and HLA in healthy donors. The primer mix had 60 Vbeta and 13 Jbeta primers. TCRdb's table, derived via immunoSEQ multiplex PCR, lists solely in-frame clones and lacks some. The sample includes approximately 100,000 clones, around 77% of them seen just once. Sequencing was carried out using PBMCs. The receptors derive from a man aged 40-49 years in good health and CMV-seropositive.

This chain connects TRBV23-1 to TRBJ1-5, with 7 nucleotides matching TRBD1. TRBV23-1 is an ORF; its function is uncertain. The junction had 8 bases not matched to a gene; V was cut back by 4 bases and J by 2 bases. The CDR3 spans 16 residues. CDR3 in amino acids: CASSPLDRAGNQPQHF. The CDR3 nucleotides are TGCGCCAGCAGTCCCCTCGACAGGGCAGGCAATCAGCCCCAGCATTTT.

The V call is TRBV4-1, the J call TRBJ2-1, with a possible D match to TRBD2 (5 bases). The V and J ends lost 1 base and 7 bases respectively, with 20 bases between them. The CDR3 sequence is 17 residues long. The germline V gene encodes CDR1 MGHRA and CDR2 YSYEKL. CDR3 region: CASSQVAWALLGNEQFF. The CDR3 DNA sequence: TGCGCCAGCAGCCAAGTGGCGTGGGCCCTACTAGGGAATGAGCAGTTCTTC.

The chain links TRBV30 to TRBJ1-1; weak D call: TRBD1 (5 bases). The CDR3 has 12 residues. V lost 3 bases to trimming and J lost 6 bases, with 11 bases between them. Per germline, CDR1 GTSNPN and CDR2 SVGIG (reference sequence). CDR3 sequence reads: CAWRRTGSEAFF. The CDR3 DNA reads TGTGCCTGGAGGCGCACAGGTTCTGAAGCTTTCTTT. Filled out from reference TRBV30 and TRBJ1-1, the complete variable domain reads SQTIHQWPATLVQPVGSPLSLECTVEGTSNPNLYWYRQAAGRGLQLLFYSVGIGQISSEVPQNLSASRPQDRQFILSSKKLLLSDSGFYLCAWRRTGSEAFFGQGTRLTVV.

The chain recombines TRBV5-1 with TRBJ1-6; D is unresolved. The CDR3 extends over 15 amino acids. V was trimmed by 0 bases and J by 5 bases, leaving 9 bases between them. CDR1 and CDR2 (germline): SGHRS, YFSETQ. In nucleotides, the CDR3 is TGCGCCAGCAGCTTGGAACAGAATAATAATTCACCCCTCCACTTT. It translates to CASSLEQNNNSPLHF.

This clone appeared a few times. This sequence joins TRBV15 and TRBJ2-3; 9 positions agree with TRBD2. CDR3 size: 16 residues. Trimming at V came to 0 bases and at J to 6 bases, leaving 7 bases not matched to a gene. The V gene's germline CDR1 is LNHNV and CDR2 YYDKDF (reference sequence). Here the CDR3 reads CATSRDRAGGPDTQYF. In DNA form, the CDR3 reads TGTGCCACCAGCAGAGATCGAGCGGGGGGACCGGATACGCAGTATTTT.

This chain connects TRBV18 to TRBJ2-2; D call uncertain. Looked up from germline, CDR1 is KGHSH and CDR2 is LQKENI. Trimming pared 0 bases from V and 0 bases from J, leaving 8 bases between. The CDR3 has 16 amino acids. The CDR3 coding sequence is TGTGCCAGCTCACCACCGGGCGTCCCGAACACCGGGGAGCTGTTTTTT. Residues: CASSPPGVPNTGELFF.

The rearrangement joins TRBV11-3 to TRBJ2-3; 10 positions match TRBD2. V shed 5 bases and J 6 bases; nucleotides not matched to a gene: 8. Looked up from germline, CDR1 is SGHNT and CDR2 is YENEEA. This CDR3 region has 15 residues. The DNA for the CDR3 is TGTGCCAGCAGCCCGAGCGGGGGGGCCCGGGATACGCAGTATTTT. Its protein product is CASSPSGGARDTQYF.

This chain connects TRBV7-3 to TRBJ2-1; 13 bases line up with TRBD2. V dropped 2 bases and J dropped 3; count of bases not matched to a gene: 4. Per the germline V gene, CDR1 is SGHTA and CDR2 is FQGTGA. The CDR3 covers 17 residues. CDR3 loop: CASSLLGTSGVYNEQFF. The CDR3 nucleotides read TGTGCCAGCAGCTTACTTGGGACTAGCGGGGTCTACAATGAGCAGTTCTTC.

Only one count was recorded for this clone. J is TRBJ2-7 and V is TRBV9, with 7 nucleotides matching TRBD1. Per the germline V gene, CDR1 is SGDLS and CDR2 is YYNGEE. The CDR3 has 15 residues. Trimming cost V 0 bases and J 2 bases; bases outside gene matches: 5. The CDR3 protein is CASSVGQGSPYEQYF. In DNA, the CDR3 is TGTGCCAGCAGCGTAGGACAGGGCTCCCCCTACGAGCAGTACTTC.

V gene TRBV28 combines with J gene TRBJ2-4; possibly TRBD2 for D (6 bases). The V end was cut by 8 bases, the J end by 8 bases, with 19 bases between. Germline V gene sequence: CDR1 MDHEN, CDR2 SYDVKM. This CDR3 has 14 amino acids. Here the CDR3 DNA reads TGTGCCAGCTCCCGGCGGGGCCGGGGCGACATTCAGTACTTC. Encoded protein: CASSRRGRGDIQYF.

This clone was observed a few times. This sequence joins TRBV5-4 and TRBJ2-7, with D possibly TRBD2 on 7 matching bases. Trimming stripped 4 bases from V and 2 bases from J, with 13 bases between. Germline V gene sequence: CDR1 SGHNT, CDR2 YYREEE (reference sequence). This CDR3 is 14 amino acids long. CDR3 residues: CASSRVGGAYEQYF. The CDR3 coding sequence is TGTGCCAGCAGCCGGGTAGGGGGGGCCTACGAGCAGTACTTC.

The chain combines TRBV6-1 with TRBJ1-1, with TRBD1 as a possible D gene (6 bases). V lost 5 bases, J lost 1 base, and 11 bases lay in between. Germline CDR1 is MNHNS and CDR2 is SASEGT. The CDR3 is 14 residues long. CDR3 sequence (DNA): TGTGCCAGCAGTAAATTACAGGGGAACACTGAAGCTTTCTTT. Translation: CASSKLQGNTEAFF.

The count of this clone is one. The chain joins TRBV5-4 to TRBJ2-2; D is perhaps TRBD2 (7 bases). Between the trimmed V and J ends, which lost 7 bases and 10 bases, there was a span of 23 bases. CDR1 is SGHNT, CDR2 YYREEE, per germline (reference sequence). The length of the CDR3 is 15 residues. The CDR3 spells CASAPPGGFSEELFF. For the CDR3, the DNA is TGTGCCAGCGCCCCCCCGGGGGGCTTTTCCGAGGAGCTGTTTTTT.

The gene calls are TRBV6-5 and TRBJ1-6; D is undetermined. The germline V gene encodes CDR1 MNHEY and CDR2 SVGAGI. The germline V and J ends were trimmed by 6 bases and 9 bases, with 9 bases remaining between them. The CDR3 extends over 12 amino acids. The CDR3 reads CASRSVSSPLHF. In DNA form, the CDR3 reads TGTGCCAGCAGGTCGGTTTCTTCACCCCTCCACTTT.

V and J are TRBV18 and TRBJ2-3; the D gene is possibly TRBD2 (6 bases). The CDR3 has 14 amino acids. Germline V gives CDR1 KGHSH, CDR2 LQKENI. Trimming took 2 bases from V and 3 from J, leaving 9 bases between them. The DNA for the CDR3 is TGTGCCAGCTCACCAAGCGGGTTTACAGATACGCAGTATTTT. Translation: CASSPSGFTDTQYF.

This clone showed up just a few times. The chain carries TRBV7-2 and TRBJ1-1; 8 bases match TRBD1. V shed 5 bases, J shed 11 bases, and the junction held 4 bases outside the gene matches. This CDR3 contains 11 residues. CDR1 SGHTA and CDR2 FQGNSA come from the germline V gene. CDR3: CASSPDRVAFF. CDR3 sequence (DNA): TGTGCCAGCAGCCCGGACAGGGTGGCTTTCTTT.

The rearrangement links TRBV4-3 to TRBJ1-5, with 7 bases aligning to TRBD1. The CDR3 has 16 residues. Germline trimming cut 1 base from V and 1 base from J; bases unmatched to any gene: 4. From germline, CDR1 is LGHNA and CDR2 YSLEER. CDR3 amino acids: CASSQGTGQSNQPQHF. In DNA, the CDR3 is TGCGCCAGCAGCCAAGGGACAGGCCAGAGCAATCAGCCCCAGCATTTT.

This clone was counted between two and nine times. This chain joins TRBV5-1 and TRBJ1-4, with TRBD1 matching over 7 bases. CDR1 is SGHRS and CDR2 is YFSETQ in the germline V gene. Trimming cost V 0 bases and J 10 bases; bases outside gene matches: 6. The CDR3 is 14 amino acids. This CDR3 is CASSLGQGSGKLFF. CDR3 sequence (DNA): TGCGCCAGCAGCTTGGGACAGGGTTCTGGAAAACTGTTTTTT.

V usage is TRBV15 and J usage is TRBJ2-2; a weak D match, TRBD2 (5 bases). This CDR3 is built from 14 residues. Trimming shortened V by 5 bases and J by 5 bases, and 12 bases separated the two germline ends. Germline loops: CDR1 LNHNV, CDR2 YYDKDF (reference sequence). This CDR3 reads CATSGALATGELFF. The CDR3 region has the DNA TGTGCCACCAGCGGAGCCCTAGCAACCGGGGAGCTGTTTTTT.

The sample holds a few counts of this clone. This sequence joins TRBV7-3 and TRBJ1-6, with D tentatively TRBD1 (6 bases). V lost 3 bases, J lost 5 bases, and 14 bases lay in between. The germline CDR1 and CDR2 sequences are SGHTA and FQGTGA. The CDR3 extends over 16 amino acids. The CDR3 DNA sequence: TGTGCCAGCAGCTTGGCCGCTCAGGGGAATAATTCACCCCTCCACTTT. Encoded protein: CASSLAAQGNNSPLHF.

This clone was observed a handful of times. The V and J genes are TRBV18 and TRBJ2-3; possible D gene TRBD2, 6 bases. Trimming shortened V by 6 bases and J by 2 bases, and 18 bases separated the two germline ends. The CDR3 consists of 16 residues. The germline gives CDR1 KGHSH, CDR2 LQKENI. CDR3 DNA sequence: TGTGCCAGCTCCAAGGAGGGAGGAGGGAACACAGATACGCAGTATTTT. Its protein product is CASSKEGGGNTDTQYF.

This rearrangement joins TRBV30 to TRBJ1-1, with TRBD1 matching 8 bases. The CDR3 runs 12 residues. Per the germline V gene, CDR1 is GTSNPN and CDR2 is SVGIG (reference sequence). With V trimmed by 4 bases and J by 4 bases, 2 bases remained unmatched. The CDR3 spells CAWTQGVTEAFF. As DNA, the CDR3 is TGTGCCTGGACACAGGGGGTCACTGAAGCTTTCTTT.

The V and J genes are TRBV18 and TRBJ1-3; D gene uncertain. The V end lost 6 bases, the J end lost 2 bases, and 8 bases lay between the germline ends. Germline CDR1 reads KGHSH; CDR2 reads LQKENI. The CDR3 consists of 13 residues. The CDR3 region is CASSPPAGNTIYF. The DNA of the CDR3 is TGTGCCAGCTCCCCCCCGGCTGGAAACACCATATATTTT.

V and J are TRBV28 and TRBJ2-7; 11 bases line up with TRBD1. This CDR3 is built from 15 residues. The V and J ends lost 6 bases and 4 bases, in that order; junction bases with no gene match: 8. CDR1 and CDR2 (germline): MDHEN, SYDVKM. The CDR3 coding sequence is TGTGCCAGCAGCGCCCTGGGGGACAGGGGGTACGAGCAGTACTTC. Its translation: CASSALGDRGYEQYF. Full variable domain (remainder filled in from reference TRBV28 and TRBJ2-7): DVKVTQSSRYLVKRTGEKVFLECVQDMDHENMFWYRQDPGLGLRLIYFSYDVKMKEKGDIPEGYSVSREKKERFSLILESASTNQTSMYLCASSALGDRGYEQYFGPGTRLTVT.

This chain links TRBV7-2 with TRBJ2-7, with TRBD1 as a possible D gene (5 bases). The V and J ends lost 2 bases and 3 bases respectively, with 8 bases between them. CDR1 SGHTA and CDR2 FQGNSA come from the germline V gene. CDR3 length: 13 residues. As DNA, the CDR3 is TGTGCCAGCAGCTTACTAACAGGCTACGAGCAGTACTTC. This encodes CASSLLTGYEQYF.

The chain employs TRBV7-2 and TRBJ2-7; D is perhaps TRBD1 (6 bases). Germline V gene sequence: CDR1 SGHTA, CDR2 FQGNSA. The CDR3 runs 14 residues. The germline V and J ends were trimmed by 5 bases and 4 bases, with 15 bases remaining between them. The CDR3 sequence is CASSEQQGRYEQYF. The DNA of the CDR3 is TGTGCCAGCAGCGAACAACAGGGACGGTACGAGCAGTACTTC. Combining the CDR3 with reference TRBV7-2 and TRBJ2-7 gives the whole variable domain GAGVSQSPSNKVTEKGKDVELRCDPISGHTALYWYRQSLGQGLEFLIYFQGNSAPDKSGLPSDRFSAERTGGSVSTLTIQRTQQEDSAVYLCASSEQQGRYEQYFGPGTRLTVT.

This clone was detected a few times. The chain carries TRBV7-9 and TRBJ2-4; 7 nucleotides line up with TRBD1. The junction had 6 bases not matched to a gene; V was cut back by 4 bases and J by 0 bases. In germline, CDR1 is SEHNR, CDR2 FQNEAQ (reference sequence). The CDR3 runs 16 residues. As DNA, the CDR3 is TGTGCCAGCAGCTCTGGGACAGTGCTAGCCAAAAACATTCAGTACTTC. Protein: CASSSGTVLAKNIQYF.

This clone appeared once. Here the CDR3 DNA reads TGTGCCAGCAGAGGACAGACACCTTCTAACTATGGCTACACCTTC. Amino acid sequence: CASRGQTPSNYGYTF. The V and J genes are TRBV27 and TRBJ1-2, with D tentatively TRBD1 (6 bases). This CDR3 is built from 15 residues. Per the germline V gene, CDR1 is MNHEY and CDR2 is SMNVEV (reference sequence). V was cut by 6 bases and J by 0 bases, with 14 bases left in between.

This clone was seen just once. The gene calls are TRBV4-3 and TRBJ1-2; D perhaps matches TRBD1 (6 bases). This CDR3 comprises 20 residues. Trimming removed 4 bases from V and 0 bases from J, with 27 bases in between. Germline CDR1 and CDR2: LGHNA and YSLEER. The CDR3 DNA reads TGCGCCAGCAGCCGACACGGGGCGCAACCATACAGGGTTTCTAACTATGGCTACACCTTC. This codes for CASSRHGAQPYRVSNYGYTF.

The chain has TRBV15 and TRBJ1-2, with TRBD1 matching 12 bases. Germline V CDR1 and CDR2: LNHNV, YYDKDF (reference sequence). The V and J ends lost 5 bases and 6 bases, in that order; junction bases with no gene match: 4. CDR3 length: 14 amino acids. CDR3 protein: CATSGGTGGNGYTF. The CDR3 nucleotides read TGTGCCACCAGCGGAGGGACAGGGGGCAATGGCTACACCTTC.

The genes are TRBV28 and TRBJ1-2; D possibly corresponds to TRBD1 (6 bases). The CDR3 runs 15 residues. In germline, CDR1 is MDHEN, CDR2 SYDVKM. V lost 5 bases and J 3 bases, leaving 16 bases between the germline ends. DNA for the CDR3: TGTGCCAGCAGTGCGACAGGTACCCGACACTATGGCTACACCTTC. Protein product: CASSATGTRHYGYTF.